Listed below are T cell receptor beta chains from one sample, sequenced in a study of blood T cells in healthy people across ages. TCRdb reprocessed the 5' RACE reads via MiXCR and lists one record per CDR3 protein. The sample lists some 860,000 distinct CDR3 sequences, around three fifths seen once, with approximately 24% in the top ten. The material sequenced was blood. The receptor set was obtained from a man aged 40-50 years in good health. Both conserved end residues are part of each CDR3. The order of the fields is V gene, J gene, CDR3 protein.

TRBV5-1	TRBJ2-7	CASSSKGASSYEQYF
TRBV4-3	TRBJ1-1	CASSQSMNTETFF
TRBV21-1	TRBJ2-6	CASSKGHRRSSGANVLTF
TRBV28	TRBJ1-1	CASSLIPFRDTEAFF
TRBV2	NA	CASSEDVGRETQYF
TRBV20-1	TRBJ2-3	CSAIGLADTDTQYF
TRBV6-5	TRBJ1-2	CASQKQGTNYGYTF
TRBV28	TRBJ1-2	CARESPSGSSYGYTF
TRBV3-1	NA	CASSQEQGVKNIQYF
TRBV21-1	TRBJ2-1	CASKKTPCSYNEQFF
TRBV29-1	TRBJ2-1	CSVEDSRSDEQFF
TRBV2	NA	CASSERWTQYF
TRBV29-1	TRBJ2-1	CSVTGTDYNEQFF
TRBV10-3	TRBJ1-2	CAISPRDSIYGYTF
TRBV10-3	TRBJ2-3	CAISDTAGGADTQYF
TRBV20-1	TRBJ2-5	CSGLAGGETQYF
TRBV7-3	TRBJ2-7	CASSPYAGGPYEQYF
TRBV20-1	TRBJ2-5	CSAEKGISQYF
TRBV7-2	TRBJ2-3	CASSFRGPRTDTQYF
TRBV4-1	NA	CASSSQESTQYF
TRBV28	TRBJ2-4	CASSSRGRLREQYF
TRBV25-1	TRBJ2-6	CASSGDTVYSGANVLTF
TRBV20-1	TRBJ2-1	CSARDLAGAYNEQFF
TRBV10-3	TRBJ2-3	CAISLNRVSDTQYF
TRBV12-3/TRBV12-4	TRBJ2-7	CAAPQQARTYEQYF
TRBV7-9	TRBJ2-4	CASSLMASSKNIQYF
TRBV10-3	TRBJ2-7	CAISGGGQAYEQYF
TRBV6-1	TRBJ1-1	CASNRPEAFF
TRBV2	TRBJ2-3	CASNRRVTDTQYF
TRBV21-1	TRBJ1-1	CASSKVVLWGQENTEAFF
TRBV28	TRBJ2-5	CASSTPDGGTQYF
TRBV20-1	TRBJ2-1	CSAPIGLAGNNEQFF
TRBV5-6	TRBJ2-4	CASSSGTLLREYF
TRBV4-2	TRBJ1-2	CASSGRAYGYTF